Each of the 19 T cell receptor beta chains below was sequenced from the same sample in a study of blood T cell repertoires in COVID-19. Data came from immunoSEQ multiplex PCR; TCRdb stores just in-frame clones and leaves some out. The sample contains 150,000 to 200,000 clones, about four fifths of which appear only once. Sequencing input: PBMCs or T cells enriched from blood (not recorded which). These receptors were collected from a man aged 45-65 years who had recovered from COVID-19.

This clone appeared once. This sequence joins TRBV5-1 and TRBJ1-5; D is perhaps TRBD1 (6 bases). Germline V gene sequence: CDR1 SGHRS, CDR2 YFSETQ. The CDR3 has 15 residues. Trimming took off 1 base at V and 2 bases at J, with 10 bases between the two ends. CDR3 sequence (DNA): TGCGCCAGCAGCTTGACAGGGATGGGCAATCAGCCCCAGCATTTT. Translation gives CASSLTGMGNQPQHF.

Here the CDR3 DNA reads TGTGCCAGCAGCCAAGAATGGGCGGGGGCCCGCACAGATACGCAGTATTTT. Protein product: CASSQEWAGARTDTQYF. V usage is TRBV3-1 (or the pseudogene TRBV3-2) and J usage is TRBJ2-3; a weak D match, TRBD2 (7 bases). Germline CDR1 is LGHDT and CDR2 is YNNKEL (reference sequence). Trimming removed 0 bases at V and 1 base at J, with 14 bases between. This CDR3 is built from 17 residues.

This chain links TRBV14 with TRBJ1-6; D remains ambiguous. This CDR3 contains 16 residues. V was pared by 1 base and J by 3 bases, with 10 bases between. CDR1 and CDR2 (germline): SGHDN, FVKESK. This CDR3 is CASSQGTPGYNSPLHF. CDR3 nucleotides: TGTGCCAGCAGCCAAGGTACTCCGGGCTATAATTCACCCCTCCACTTT.

This clone has more than one count but fewer than ten. The V gene is TRBV10-1, the J gene TRBJ2-2, with D tentatively TRBD2 (6 bases). There are 14 residues in the CDR3. V gave up 4 bases and J gave up 4 bases, with 10 bases separating them. Germline CDR1 WNHNN, CDR2 SYGVQD (reference sequence). The CDR3 DNA reads TGCGCCAGCAGTGTTATGGGGGGCACCGGGGAGCTGTTTTTT. Its translation: CASSVMGGTGELFF.

The chain uses TRBV3-1 (or the pseudogene TRBV3-2) and TRBJ1-4; a weak D match, TRBD1 (5 bases). The CDR3 loop spans 15 amino acids. Germline V CDR1 and CDR2: LGHDT, YNNKEL (reference sequence). Trimming left V 1 base short and J 7 bases short, with 13 bases between. CDR3 in DNA: TGTGCCAGCAGCCAAGTAGGTCAGGGCCCTGAAAAACTGTTTTTT. It encodes CASSQVGQGPEKLFF.

V and J are TRBV5-4 and TRBJ2-2; 12 nucleotides agree with TRBD2. V lost 4 bases to trimming and J lost 5 bases; unmatched junction nucleotides: 6. Germline CDR1 SGHNT, CDR2 YYREEE (reference sequence). The CDR3 spans 16 residues. CDR3 DNA sequence: TGTGCCAGCAGCCCCTCAGGACTAGCGGGGACCGGGGAGCTGTTTTTT. Translated: CASSPSGLAGTGELFF.

The V gene is TRBV2, the J gene TRBJ2-7; 10 nucleotides agree with TRBD2. CDR3 length equals 14 residues. V was pared by 5 bases and J by 6 bases, with 7 bases of the junction left unmatched. Germline-derived CDR1 and CDR2 are SNHLY and FYNNEI. The CDR3 region is CASSSSGGASEQYF. The CDR3 DNA sequence: TGTGCCAGCAGTAGCAGCGGGGGGGCGTCCGAGCAGTACTTC. The whole variable domain, remainder taken from reference TRBV2 and TRBJ2-7, is EPEVTQTPSHQVTQMGQEVILRCVPISNHLYFYWYRQILGQKVEFLVSFYNNEISEKSEIFDDQFSVERPDGSNFTLKIRSTKLEDSAMYFCASSSSGGASEQYFGPGTRLTVT.

The chain links TRBV28 to TRBJ2-3, with 11 bases fitting TRBD2. This CDR3 comprises 19 residues. J lost 2 bases, V lost 4 bases, and 14 bases had no gene match. The germline CDR1 and CDR2 sequences are MDHEN and SYDVKM. Here the CDR3 reads CASSSSKLAGATFTDTQYF. CDR3 coding DNA: TGTGCCAGCAGTTCATCAAAACTAGCGGGGGCTACCTTCACAGATACGCAGTATTTT.

The chain recombines TRBV6-4 with TRBJ2-2, with D perhaps matching TRBD1 (5 bases). The CDR3 runs 14 residues. Germline CDR1 MRHNA, CDR2 SNTAGT. Trimming shortened V by 2 bases and J by 3 bases, and 7 bases separated the two germline ends. The CDR3 here is CASSDDSYTGELFF. DNA of the CDR3: TGTGCCAGCAGTGACGACAGTTACACCGGGGAGCTGTTTTTT.

V and J are TRBV6-5 and TRBJ2-1; tentative D call: TRBD1 (6 bases). Germline values: CDR1 MNHEY, CDR2 SVGAGI. V gave up 4 bases and J gave up 7 bases, with 14 bases separating them. This CDR3 has 14 amino acids. This chain's CDR3 is CASSSRDIGNEQFF. CDR3 in DNA: TGTGCCAGCAGTTCCCGGGACATTGGGAATGAGCAGTTCTTC.

The CDR3 spells CASKVSGPNEKLFF. CDR3 nucleotides: TGTGCCAGCAAAGTCTCAGGTCCTAATGAAAAACTGTTTTTT. The chain carries TRBV6-5 and TRBJ1-4; D not certain. The CDR3 runs to 14 residues. Trimming stripped 7 bases from V and 3 bases from J, with 12 bases between. CDR1 and CDR2 (germline): MNHEY, SVGAGI.

Only a few counts were recorded for this clone. The CDR3 DNA follows: TGTGCCAGCAGTGACTCTGAGGGCAGCCAGCCCCAGCATTTT. Protein sequence: CASSDSEGSQPQHF. The chain couples TRBV6-4 to TRBJ1-5; D remains ambiguous. Per germline, CDR1 MRHNA and CDR2 SNTAGT. This CDR3 region has 14 residues. V lost 0 bases to trimming and J lost 7 bases, with 10 bases between them.

This sequence joins TRBV4-1 and TRBJ1-2; the D is unclear. The CDR3 runs 15 residues. Germline V gives CDR1 MGHRA, CDR2 YSYEKL. V was cut by 1 base and J by 3 bases, with 12 bases left in between. The CDR3 DNA is TGCGCCAGCAGCCAAGGGCTCAGGTATCACTATGGCTACACCTTC. Protein product: CASSQGLRYHYGYTF.

The CDR3 nucleotides are TGTGCCTGGAGTCAGGGACACCCGAACACTGAAGCTTTCTTT. Translating gives CAWSQGHPNTEAFF. The V gene is TRBV30, the J gene TRBJ1-1, with D possibly matching TRBD1 (6 bases). V gave up 2 bases and J gave up 1 base, with 11 bases separating them. There are 14 residues in the CDR3. The germline V gene encodes CDR1 GTSNPN and CDR2 SVGIG (reference sequence).

CDR3 sequence (DNA): TGCGCCAGCAGACCTAGGACTAGCGGGAGTGGAAACATTCAGTACTTC. Its translation: CASRPRTSGSGNIQYF. The rearrangement links TRBV5-1 to TRBJ2-4; 13 bases are a match to TRBD2. Germline V gene sequence: CDR1 SGHRS, CDR2 YFSETQ. The V gene end was trimmed by 5 bases and the J gene end by 6 bases; junction bases not matched to a gene: 8. There are 16 residues in the CDR3.

This clone has only a few counts. The chain joins TRBV27 to TRBJ2-7; D might be TRBD2 (6 bases). V gave up 0 bases and J gave up 7 bases, with 16 bases separating them. The V gene's germline CDR1 is MNHEY and CDR2 SMNVEV (reference sequence). This CDR3 region has 15 residues. CDR3 amino acids: CASSLSAAGYLEQYF. The CDR3 coding sequence is TGTGCCAGCAGTTTATCCGCGGCGGGGTATTTGGAGCAGTACTTC.

The chain couples TRBV10-3 to TRBJ1-6, with 9 positions matching TRBD1. The CDR3 length is 15 residues. Trimming took 0 bases from V and 15 from J; bases not matched to a gene: 9. The V gene's germline CDR1 is ENHRY and CDR2 SYGVKD. DNA for the CDR3: TGTGCCATCAGTGAGTCCGGGACAGGGTTAAGTAACCTCCACTTT. It is translated as CAISESGTGLSNLHF.

CDR3 bases: TGTGCCAGCAGACAGGGTAACTATGGCTACACCTTC. This sequence encodes CASRQGNYGYTF. The chain is built from TRBV28 and TRBJ1-2, with D possibly matching TRBD1 (6 bases). The germline V and J ends were trimmed by 6 bases and 1 base, with 6 bases remaining between them. Per germline, CDR1 MDHEN and CDR2 SYDVKM. CDR3 length equals 12 residues.

This clone was observed a few times. The genes are TRBV4-1 and TRBJ2-3; the match to TRBD2 covers 9 bases. The germline V gene has CDR1 MGHRA and CDR2 YSYEKL. There are 15 residues in the CDR3. Losses at the gene ends were 3 bases for V and 6 bases for J; bases not matched to a gene: 7. As DNA, the CDR3 is TGCGCCAGCAGCCAGTTAGCGGGAGAATACGATACGCAGTATTTT. It encodes CASSQLAGEYDTQYF.